This T cell receptor beta chain originates from a study of identifying expanded T cells in peripheral blood (dated by TCRdb to between 2018 and 2021). Some background on the complete study: Technical replicates were generated by sequencing separate aliquots of the same genomic DNA pool, and four replicates were compared pairwise. Here is what the overall study found, with its caveats: The binomial model flagged approximately 1.3 differentially abundant clones between technical replicates but about 16 over roughly 2 weeks and 19 over approximately four weeks. The beta-binomial model significantly reduced the number of clones called differentially abundant and the false-positive rate across all healthy-donor time intervals. In all healthy donors, the variance in clone template counts between samples taken around 2 weeks apart rose significantly as total template count increased. The authors expected that over much longer intervals, such as months to years, biological variance in healthy repertoires might increase even further.

The immunoSEQ Assay, which relies on bias-controlled multiplex PCR amplification of genomic DNA, was used to profile TCRbeta CDR3 regions. The study's own analysis went as follows. The absolute abundance of each unique TCRbeta CDR3 region was quantified after sequences were collapsed and filtered. Differential abundance was assessed using a binomial (Fisher-equivalent) model and a beta-binomial model in which time-dependent variance fitted from healthy donors was added. Clones with fewer than 5 combined templates were removed, and a clone was called differentially abundant if the clone's Benjamini-Hochberg FDR was below 0.01. Using the form v = (b*log(k)+a)^2, the beta-binomial variance was modeled as a function of the total template count across the two samples. Here the immuneACCESS table is served through TCRdb, limited to in-frame sequences with V and J called. Missing clones are a known gap in these copies; in checked studies unresolved V genes cover under half, and the rest lacks a known reason. V and J calls and clone size are those listed in that table; D and trimming were worked out from the DNA. The sample data list 70,000 to 95,000 clones, and roughly 90% of these were observed just once. In total, the top ten clones hold 3.9% of the sample.

Concerning this clone itself: No antigen is known for it. Per-base quality was not reported, and no clone a single base away is much larger than it.

The V and J ends are trimmed by 3 bases and 0 bases, leaving 3 bases between them. Inclusive of the bounding cysteine and phenylalanine, the CDR3 is 13 residues long. The sequence is cut down to CDR3 DNA, 39 bases in frame from base 1. The germline V gene yields KGHSH for CDR1 and LQKENI for CDR2. During the collection period, no infections or other immune events were recorded for the healthy donors. To calibrate time-dependent variance in a beta-binomial model of T-cell clone differential abundance, blood repertoires from healthy donors were used as a training cohort. The training cohort was composed of around ten healthy donors, 3 female and 7 male. On average the donors were 43 years old, and their ages spanned about 29 to 64 years. Whole blood, obtained from a commercial supplier, was collected from each healthy donor at three time points spaced roughly 2 weeks apart. For immunosequencing, genomic DNA was extracted from unsorted whole blood.

The rearranged segments are TRBV18 and TRBJ1-5, with the D gene uncertain. The sequence was collected from a person aged 18-70 years in good health. The specimen was blood. This receptor carries the CDR3 CASSPDSNQPQHF. The sequence in DNA is TGTGCCAGCTCACCCGATAGCAATCAGCCCCAGCATTTT.